This TCR beta chain is from a study of regulatory T cells in long-lasting Graves disease. In the case of this clonotype: Its antigen remains unidentified.

V lost 0 bases to trimming and J lost 5 bases, with 13 bases between them. The CDR3 is 14 amino acids. Germline loops: CDR1 DFQATT, CDR2 SNEGSKA (reference sequence). Specified time point: newly diagnosed GD, antithyroid drugs for less than 3 months. Isolated PBMC RNA provided the starting material for the TCR library. The patient group derived from an endocrinology department in Xi'an, China. iRepertoire HTBI primers and Arm-PCR of CDR3 regions built TCR beta libraries. Via MiXCR, TCRdb re-called the multiplex PCR reads, giving one row per CDR3 protein. The profile shows a few hundred thousand distinct CDR3 sequences, about 14% of them singletons. Findings and caveats of the study: It was in persistent disease that TRBV28, TRBJ1-2 and TRBJ2-5 were favored.

The data also belong to a second study, concerning T cells in Graves' hyperthyroidism and ophthalmopathy.

The clonotype originates from a man aged 25 to 40 with Graves disease. Sequences were derived from peripheral blood mononuclear cells (PBMCs), sampled at new diagnosis, from a patient treated with antithyroid drugs. The chain combines TRBV20-1 with TRBJ1-2, with TRBD1 as a possible D gene (5 bases). The CDR3 nucleotides are TGCAGTGCTAGAGAAGCCGGGGGGGATTATGGCTACACCTTC. Its protein is CSAREAGGDYGYTF.